The 5 T cell receptor beta chains below all came from one sample that was sequenced in a study of shared clonotypes between healthy human individuals. TCRdb keeps only in-frame clones here, not all; method: immunoSEQ multiplex PCR. Of 2,100,000 or so clones in the sample, approximately 95% were seen once. Input material: naive CD4+ T cells sorted from blood. Subset given: CD45RA+ positively selected. Source of these receptors: a man aged 18-30 years in good health.

The V gene is TRBV30, the J gene TRBJ1-5; maybe TRBD1 (5 bases). Trimming took 1 base from V and 2 from J, leaving 21 bases between them. The CDR3 contains 18 residues. Germline V gives CDR1 GTSNPN, CDR2 SVGIG (reference sequence). CDR3 bases: TGTGCCTGGAGTGGGGAGGACATGGAGACTTGGGGCAATCAGCCCCAGCATTTT. Translating it yields CAWSGEDMETWGNQPQHF.

This sequence joins TRBV15 and TRBJ2-1, with D perhaps TRBD1 (5 bases). The CDR3 totals 14 residues. V dropped 3 bases and J dropped 9 bases, with 15 bases sitting between them. The germline CDR1 and CDR2 sequences are LNHNV and YYDKDF (reference sequence). CDR3 residues: CATSSGHLRSEQFF. CDR3 nucleotide sequence: TGTGCCACCAGCAGCGGACACCTCCGAAGTGAGCAGTTCTTC.

On this clone: The same CDR3 can be traced to other DNA sequences in this sample. The chain carries TRBV5-6 and TRBJ2-7; no reliable D call. The germline CDR1 and CDR2 sequences are SGHDT and YYEEEE. The V gene lost 0 bases and the J gene lost 4 bases, with 5 bases spanning the gap. The CDR3 sequence is 12 residues long. The chain's CDR3 is CASSLAEYEQYF. In DNA form, the CDR3 reads TGTGCCAGCAGCTTGGCTGAATACGAGCAGTACTTC.

The V gene is TRBV19, the J gene TRBJ1-2, with 8 bases identical to TRBD1. The length of the CDR3 is 13 residues. The V segment lost 5 bases and the J segment 5 bases; nucleotides outside the gene matches: 4. Germline CDR1 is LNHDA and CDR2 is SQIVND (reference sequence). CDR3 DNA sequence: TGTGCCAGTAGTGTGGACAGGGCGTATGGCTACACCTTC. As protein: CASSVDRAYGYTF.

This chain connects TRBV5-1 to TRBJ2-3; D not certain. V gave up 0 bases and J gave up 0 bases, with 8 bases separating them. Germline V gene data show CDR1 as SGHRS and CDR2 as YFSETQ. The CDR3 has 15 amino acids. CDR3 region: CASSLASHSTDTQYF. In DNA form, the CDR3 reads TGCGCCAGCAGCTTGGCCTCCCATAGCACAGATACGCAGTATTTT. The whole variable domain, remainder taken from reference TRBV5-1 and TRBJ2-3, is KAGVTQTPRYLIKTRGQQVTLSCSPISGHRSVSWYQQTPGQGLQFLFEYFSETQRNKGNFPGRFSGRQFSNSRSEMNVSTLELGDSALYLCASSLASHSTDTQYFGPGTRLTVL.